These 4 T cell receptor beta chains were sequenced from one sample in a study of radiation and T cells in renal cell carcinoma. Sequenced by immunoSEQ multiplex PCR; TCRdb stores in-frame clones only, minus some. The repertoire consists of some 150,000 clones, with roughly 86% occurring once and the leading ten covering roughly 13%. Stated time point: blood 2 weeks post-SBRT. Treatment here: 15 Gy SBRT to primary tumor, nephrectomy 4 weeks later. The sample here was blood, taken from a patient whose treatment included radiotherapy and nephrectomy. The origin of the receptors is a woman aged 45 to 65 with renal cell carcinoma.

The chain combines TRBV7-8 with TRBJ2-5; 9 bases are a match to TRBD1. The CDR3 is made up of 15 amino acids. Germline CDR1 reads SGHVS; CDR2 reads FQNEAQ. V shed 4 bases, J shed 2 bases, and the junction held 5 bases outside the gene matches. The CDR3 nucleotides read TGTGCCAGCAGCTCTCCGGGACAGGGTCAAGAGACCCAGTACTTC. It specifies CASSSPGQGQETQYF.

The CDR3 is CASSIAGGVETQYF. The CDR3 nucleotides are TGTGCCAGTAGTATTGCGGGGGGCGTGGAGACCCAGTACTTC. V gene TRBV19 combines with J gene TRBJ2-5, with 8 positions matching TRBD2. Germline assignment: CDR1 LNHDA and CDR2 SQIVND (reference sequence). The CDR3 loop spans 14 amino acids. Trimming at V came to 3 bases and at J to 5 bases, leaving 5 bases not matched to a gene.

V gene TRBV25-1 combines with J gene TRBJ2-3, with unresolved D. Trimming stripped 4 bases from V and 7 bases from J, with 6 bases between. Looked up from germline, CDR1 is MGHDK and CDR2 is SYGVNS. This CDR3 contains 11 residues. CDR3 bases: TGTGCCAGCAGTGTCTTTAATACGCAGTATTTT. Translation gives CASSVFNTQYF. Supplemented by reference TRBV25-1 and TRBJ2-3, the full variable domain reads EADIYQTPRYLVIGTGKKITLECSQTMGHDKMYWYQQDPGMELHLIHYSYGVNSTEKGDLSSESTVSRIRTEHFPLTLESARPSHTSQYLCASSVFNTQYFGPGTRLTVL.

The chain recombines TRBV7-9 with TRBJ1-1; D ambiguous. Germline V lookup: CDR1 SEHNR, CDR2 FQNEAQ (reference sequence). The CDR3 is 17 amino acids. Trimming removed 2 bases from V and 2 bases from J, with 18 bases in between. The CDR3 loop is CASSLLVTRSHNTEAFF. The CDR3 bases are TGTGCCAGCAGCTTATTGGTCACGCGAAGCCATAACACTGAAGCTTTCTTT.